Listed below are T cell receptor beta chains from one sample, sequenced in a study of cytomegalovirus exposure and HLA in healthy donors. Repertoires were generated with immunoSEQ multiplex PCR, while TCRdb's copy carries only in-frame clones and drops some. The sample carries about 150,000 clones, less than 90% recorded once. What was sequenced was PBMCs. These receptors came from a young man in good health and CMV-seropositive. CDR3s include the opening cysteine and the closing phenylalanine or tryptophan. D genes are given only for firm matches. Size values are once, few and many counts, or a class for expanded clones, and some rows have none.

DNA: TGTGCCAGCAGTGAAGTAGGGGGCGGGAATGAAAAACTGTTTTTT; CDR3: CASSEVGGGNEKLFF; J: TRBJ1-4; V: TRBV6-1; D: TRBD1; size: -
DNA: TGCAGTGGAAAGGGGACCTACGAGCAGTACTTC; CDR3: CSGKGTYEQYF; J: TRBJ2-7; V: TRBV20-1; D: -; size: -
DNA: TGTGCCAGCAGTCCTTCGGCCGACAGGGCCGACACTGAAGCTTTCTTT; CDR3: CASSPSADRADTEAFF; J: TRBJ1-1; V: TRBV27; D: TRBD1; size: many
DNA: TGTGCCAGCAGCGAACAGGGGTCGTTCACAGATACGCAGTATTTT; CDR3: CASSEQGSFTDTQYF; J: TRBJ2-3; V: TRBV7-3; D: TRBD1; size: -
DNA: TGTGCCAGCAGCTTAGGAGGAGGGCAGGGGGGAGAGGGCACTGAAGCTTTCTTT; CDR3: CASSLGGGQGGEGTEAFF; J: TRBJ1-1; V: TRBV7-8; D: TRBD1; size: once
DNA: TGTGCCAGCAGTGAAAGGACTAGCGGGTCCTACGAGCAGTACTTC; CDR3: CASSERTSGSYEQYF; J: TRBJ2-7; V: TRBV6-1; D: TRBD2; size: -
DNA: TGTGCCCTGGAGGCTATAACTGAAGCTTTCTTT; CDR3: CALEAITEAFF; J: TRBJ1-1; V: TRBV6-1; D: -; size: -
DNA: TGTGCCTGGAGTCGCATACCGCCTGGACTGGAAGAGAACATTCAGTACTTC; CDR3: CAWSRIPPGLEENIQYF; J: TRBJ2-4; V: TRBV30; D: -; size: -
DNA: TGCGCCAGCAGCTTGGGAAGGGGGACTAGCGGCTACGAGCAGTACTTC; CDR3: CASSLGRGTSGYEQYF; J: TRBJ2-7; V: TRBV5-1; D: TRBD2; size: -
DNA: TGTGCCAGCAGTGAAGCCGTGACAAGCTATGGCTACACCTTC; CDR3: CASSEAVTSYGYTF; J: TRBJ1-2; V: TRBV2; D: -; size: -
DNA: TGTGCCTGGAGTGTATTAGGATTCGGCGGGGGGAGCACAGATACGCAGTATTTT; CDR3: CAWSVLGFGGGSTDTQYF; J: TRBJ2-3; V: TRBV30; D: TRBD2; size: -
DNA: TGTGCCAGCAGCCCGCGAGGGAAAGGGGGGGAGCTGTTTTTT; CDR3: CASSPRGKGGELFF; J: TRBJ2-2; V: TRBV11-3; D: -; size: -